Given below is one T cell receptor (beta chain) in context. In the original workflow: Amplified reference gene primers provided the basis for estimating nucleated cell counts. TCRdb keeps only in-frame clones here, not all; method: immunoSEQ multiplex PCR. Clone size and V and J calls were adopted from that table, with D and trimming inferred from the DNA. Among some 69,000 clones, roughly 88% were seen once, and the ten largest hold approximately 2.5%. The CDR3 is 14 residues long. Germline lookup yields CDR1 SGHTA and CDR2 FQGNSA. V lost 7 bases to trimming and J lost 7 bases; unmatched junction nucleotides: 9. These data come from a study of blood T cell repertoires in COVID-19. Study-level information: Sites across the United States, Italy and Spain contributed samples from acute and convalescent COVID-19. Sources were T cells, B-cell-depleted T cells, or PBMCs; the material itself was cDNA or gDNA.

Sequenced material: peripheral blood. The clonotype originates from a man older than 75 with active or convalescent COVID-19. The chain combines TRBV7-2 with TRBJ2-2; 7 positions match TRBD1. The CDR3 here is CASNRDRVGGELFF. The CDR3 DNA follows: TGTGCCAGCAACAGAGACAGGGTCGGCGGGGAGCTGTTTTTT. Full variable domain (rest looked up from reference TRBV7-2 and TRBJ2-2): GAGVSQSPSNKVTEKGKDVELRCDPISGHTALYWYRQSLGQGLEFLIYFQGNSAPDKSGLPSDRFSAERTGGSVSTLTIQRTQQEDSAVYLCASNRDRVGGELFFGEGSRLTVL.